This T cell receptor beta chain was obtained from a study of CD8+CD57+ T cells in acquired aplastic anemia. In the study overall: Sorted CD4+ and CD8+ cells yielded approximately 3.4 ug of DNA on average.

Profiling that covered TCR beta VDJ and CDR3 relied on genomic DNA as its template. TCRdb reanalysed the reads using MiXCR and keeps one entry per CDR3 protein. The sample yields 150,000 to 200,000 distinct CDR3 sequences, approximately 48% seen once. J lost 2 bases, V lost 2 bases, and 5 bases had no gene match. The CDR3 runs to 16 residues. The germline gives CDR1 LNHDA, CDR2 SQIVND (reference sequence). The authors sequenced patients whose flow cytometry had shown CD8+CD57+ cell expansion. There was no therapy given to any patient before the blood sampling took place. This chain uses TRBV19 with TRBJ2-1; TRBD2 matches at 8 bases. The sample was sorted CD4+, CD8+, or CD8+CD57+ T cells (not recorded which) from PBMCs. This sequence was found in a human donor with aplastic anemia. DNA of the CDR3: TGTGCCAGTAGTATATTCGGGGGGGTTGCCTACAATGAGCAGTTCTTC. This encodes CASSIFGGVAYNEQFF.